The T cell receptor beta chain described here comes from a study of T cells after posttransplantation cyclophosphamide. This clone has at least ten counts. The related graft donor's blood sample was taken on the day of bone marrow donation. The CDR3 totals 15 residues. Losses at the gene ends were 4 bases for V and 1 base for J; bases not matched to a gene: 5. Germline CDR1 and CDR2: SGHTA and FQGNSA. The protocol was immunoSEQ multiplex PCR, while the TCRdb copy is restricted to in-frame clones and leaves out a portion. The sample gives approximately 39,000 clones, none seen only once, and the top ten clones hold 2% to 3%.

The sequence was obtained from a man aged 45-65 years in good health, CMV-negative, and a related stem cell transplant donor. This chain joins TRBV7-2 and TRBJ1-1, with 8 positions matching TRBD1. Sequenced sample: PBMCs. This chain's CDR3 is CASSWAGTGNTEAFF. As DNA, the CDR3 is TGTGCCAGCAGCTGGGCCGGGACAGGGAACACTGAAGCTTTCTTT.